These 17 T cell receptor beta chains originate from one sample sequenced in a study of T cell repertoires in cytomegalovirus infection. Their antigen targets remain unknown. TCRdb used MiXCR to reprocess the reads, holding one entry per CDR3 protein. Altogether under 150,000 distinct CDR3 sequences are present, over 25% being singletons, with the ten largest covering roughly 40%. Source: CD8+ T cells from cultured PBMCs, taken from culture after CMV antigen stimulation. The receptors shown here come from a human donor in good health (CMV status not recorded). Some clones in this sample may be carry-over from other donors' samples.

The sample holds many counts of this clonotype. The chain combines TRBV7-8 with TRBJ2-2; 8 bases are shared with TRBD1. Germline CDR1 SGHVS, CDR2 FQNEAQ. Trimming cost V 5 bases and J 8 bases; bases outside gene matches: 10. CDR3 length: 15 amino acids. The CDR3 is CASSPDQGASGELFF. CDR3 nucleotides: TGTGCCAGCAGCCCCGACCAGGGGGCAAGTGGGGAGCTGTTTTTT.

This CDR3 reads CASSFDSGGEKLFF. The CDR3 DNA reads TGTGCCAGCAGCTTTGATTCCGGGGGGGAAAAACTGTTTTTT. This sequence joins TRBV7-6 and TRBJ1-4, with D possibly TRBD1 on 5 matching bases. Trimming pared 3 bases from V and 8 bases from J, leaving 13 bases between. This CDR3 contains 14 residues. Germline CDR1 SGHVS, CDR2 FNYEAQ.

The rearrangement links TRBV27 to TRBJ2-3; D is ambiguous. The V gene's germline CDR1 is MNHEY and CDR2 SMNVEV (reference sequence). The germline V and J ends were trimmed by 3 bases and 4 bases, with 8 bases remaining between them. The CDR3 runs to 13 residues. The CDR3 reads CASSFRISDTQYF. The CDR3 DNA follows: TGTGCCAGCAGTTTTCGGATATCAGATACGCAGTATTTT.

This sequence joins TRBV10-3 and TRBJ2-6, with a weak D call TRBD2 (5 bases). Trimming shortened V by 4 bases and J by 2 bases, and 15 bases separated the two germline ends. Germline CDR1 is ENHRY and CDR2 is SYGVKD. The CDR3 length is 17 residues. CDR3 in amino acids: CAISGIDYTTGANVLTF. CDR3 nucleotide sequence: TGTGCCATCAGTGGGATCGACTACACAACTGGGGCCAACGTCCTGACTTTC.

This clonotype was seen only a few times. The chain uses TRBV7-2 and TRBJ1-3; 7 bases line up with TRBD1. The V and J ends lost 3 bases and 4 bases, in that order; junction bases with no gene match: 9. Germline values: CDR1 SGHTA, CDR2 FQGNSA. This CDR3 spans 16 amino acids. CDR3 region: CASSFWDRDIGNTIYF. CDR3 DNA: TGTGCCAGCAGCTTCTGGGACAGAGACATCGGAAACACCATATATTTT.

The genes are TRBV6-5 and TRBJ2-1, with 8 bases that match TRBD2. The germline CDR1 and CDR2 sequences are MNHEY and SVGAGI. This CDR3 region has 16 residues. Trimming at V came to 4 bases and at J to 5 bases, leaving 10 bases not matched to a gene. The CDR3 DNA reads TGTGCCAGCAGTTGGGAGCGGGGGTTACGGGACAATGAGCAGTTCTTC. This sequence encodes CASSWERGLRDNEQFF.

This clonotype came up a few times. The genes are TRBV4-1 and TRBJ2-2; TRBD1 matches at 8 bases. The J segment lost 5 bases and the V segment lost 3 bases, leaving 5 bases of the junction unmatched. This CDR3 contains 15 residues. Germline CDR1 and CDR2: MGHRA and YSYEKL. The CDR3 DNA is TGCGCCAGCAGCCAGGACAGGGTACGGACCGGGGAGCTGTTTTTT. Translation: CASSQDRVRTGELFF.

This clonotype occurred a few times. The rearrangement links TRBV7-8 to TRBJ2-7; 8 bases align to TRBD1. This CDR3 has 16 amino acids. V shed 1 base, J shed 3 bases, and the junction held 8 bases outside the gene matches. Germline-derived CDR1 and CDR2 are SGHVS and FQNEAQ. CDR3 sequence reads: CASSLGSQGAHYEQYF. CDR3 in DNA: TGTGCCAGCAGCTTAGGGTCGCAGGGGGCCCACTACGAGCAGTACTTC.

This clonotype came up a few times. V usage is TRBV7-2 and J usage is TRBJ2-3, with unresolved D. The CDR3 is made up of 11 amino acids. CDR1 is SGHTA, CDR2 FQGNSA, per germline. The germline V and J ends were trimmed by 1 base and 9 bases, with 5 bases remaining between them. This CDR3 reads CASSLGNTQYF. CDR3 nucleotide sequence: TGTGCCAGCAGCTTAGGGAACACGCAGTATTTT.

This chain uses TRBV7-3 with TRBJ2-5; 7 bases line up with TRBD2. Unmatched junction bases numbered 6, after V lost 0 bases and J lost 5 bases. This CDR3 is 15 amino acids long. Per the germline V gene, CDR1 is SGHTA and CDR2 is FQGTGA. The CDR3 nucleotides read TGTGCCAGCAGCTTAACGGGGGGGAACCGGGAGACCCAGTACTTC. This codes for CASSLTGGNRETQYF.

This clonotype has only a few counts. This rearrangement joins TRBV25-1 to TRBJ1-6, with D perhaps TRBD1 (5 bases). Trimming left V 7 bases short and J 6 bases short, with 16 bases between. CDR1 and CDR2 from the germline V gene are MGHDK and SYGVNS. CDR3 length equals 15 residues. The CDR3 sequence: CASTDQGALNSPLHF. The CDR3 DNA is TGTGCCAGCACTGACCAGGGAGCCCTTAATTCACCCCTCCACTTT.

This sequence joins TRBV7-9 and TRBJ2-1; 10 bases match TRBD1. The DNA end is more similar to TRBJ2-7, so the J call may be wrong. The CDR3 covers 15 residues. CDR1 and CDR2 (germline): SEHNR, FQNEAQ (reference sequence). The CDR3 here is CASSADRGRDNEQYF. The CDR3 nucleotides read TGTGCCAGCAGCGCCGACAGGGGGCGCGACAATGAGCAGTACTTC.

In the case of this clonotype: This may stem from a read error, because a much larger clone lies one nucleotide away. CDR3 amino acids: CASSLYYGGLNQKTQYF. The CDR3, as DNA: TGTGCCAGCAGCTTATATTACGGGGGTTTAAACCAAAAGACCCAGTACTTC. This sequence joins TRBV7-6 and TRBJ2-5; tentatively, D is TRBD2 (6 bases). Germline V gives CDR1 SGHVS, CDR2 FNYEAQ. This CDR3 region has 17 residues.

The CDR3 spells CASSVQEAYEQYF. The CDR3 DNA follows: TGTGCCAGCAGCGTACAGGAGGCCTACGAGCAGTACTTC. The V call is TRBV7-9, the J call TRBJ2-7, with D perhaps TRBD1 or TRBD2 (5 bases each). The CDR3 runs to 13 residues. Per the germline V gene, CDR1 is SEHNR and CDR2 is FQNEAQ (reference sequence). Trimming pared 5 bases from V and 2 bases from J, leaving 10 bases between.

The rearrangement links TRBV7-2 to TRBJ2-1; 12 positions match TRBD1. Germline values: CDR1 SGHTA, CDR2 FQGNSA. This CDR3 spans 17 amino acids. The junction had 12 bases not matched to a gene; V was cut back by 5 bases and J by 7 bases. CDR3 sequence reads: CASSPGPGQGARNEQFF. CDR3 sequence (DNA): TGTGCCAGCAGCCCTGGACCGGGACAGGGGGCGAGGAATGAGCAGTTCTTC.

The table lists this clonotype with many counts. The chain joins TRBV5-4 to TRBJ2-3; TRBD1 is a possible D gene (6 bases). The CDR3 contains 18 residues. The ends were cut back, 0 bases at V and 5 bases at J, with 22 bases in the middle. Germline CDR1 and CDR2: SGHNT and YYREEE (reference sequence). CDR3 protein: CASSLALGQGNTLDTQYF. For the CDR3, the DNA is TGTGCCAGCAGCTTGGCCCTTGGTCAGGGGAATACCCTAGATACGCAGTATTTT.

There are many counts of this clonotype. The chain carries TRBV28 and TRBJ2-2; D gene unclear. Germline-derived CDR1 and CDR2 are MDHEN and SYDVKM. The length of the CDR3 is 15 residues. With 3 bases removed from V and 5 bases from J, the gap between germline ends came to 13 bases. DNA of the CDR3: TGTGCCAGCAGTTTTTTGGGTCATGAGACCGGGGAGCTGTTTTTT. Protein sequence: CASSFLGHETGELFF.